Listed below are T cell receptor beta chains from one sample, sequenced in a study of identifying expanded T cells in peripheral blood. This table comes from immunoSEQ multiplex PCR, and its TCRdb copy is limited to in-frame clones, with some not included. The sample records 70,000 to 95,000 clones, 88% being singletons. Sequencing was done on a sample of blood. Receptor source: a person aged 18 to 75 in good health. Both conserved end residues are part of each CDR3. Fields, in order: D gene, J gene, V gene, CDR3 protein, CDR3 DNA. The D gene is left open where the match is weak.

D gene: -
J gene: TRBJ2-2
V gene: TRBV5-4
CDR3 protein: CASSLVDPTGELFF
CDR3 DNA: TGTGCCAGCAGCTTGGTAGACCCCACCGGGGAGCTGTTTTTT

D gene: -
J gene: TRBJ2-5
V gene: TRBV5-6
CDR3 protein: CASSFPRKGPETQYF
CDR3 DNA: TGTGCCAGCAGCTTTCCCAGGAAGGGCCCAGAGACCCAGTACTTC

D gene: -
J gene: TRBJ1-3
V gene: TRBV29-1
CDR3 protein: CSVLQGGGNTIYF
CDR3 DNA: TGCAGCGTTCTACAGGGCGGTGGAAACACCATATATTTT

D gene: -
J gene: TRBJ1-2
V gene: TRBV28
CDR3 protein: CASSTRPVYGYTF
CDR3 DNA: TGTGCCAGCAGTACCCGACCCGTCTATGGCTACACCTTC

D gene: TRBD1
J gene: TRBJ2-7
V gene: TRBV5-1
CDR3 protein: CASSFGQGEGEQYF
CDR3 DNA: TGCGCCAGCAGCTTCGGACAGGGCGAAGGCGAGCAGTACTTC

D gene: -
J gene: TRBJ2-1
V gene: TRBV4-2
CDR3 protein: CASSPTETNEQFF
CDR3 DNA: TGTGCCAGCAGCCCCACCGAAACTAATGAGCAGTTCTTC

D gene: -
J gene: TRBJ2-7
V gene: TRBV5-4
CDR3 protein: CARPPPWPTRMDEQYF
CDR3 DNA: TGTGCCAGACCACCCCCCTGGCCTACCAGAATGGACGAGCAGTACTTC

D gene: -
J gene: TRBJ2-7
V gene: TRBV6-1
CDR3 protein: CASSEAGTATLREQYF
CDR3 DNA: TGTGCCAGCAGTGAGGCGGGGACAGCAACTCTAAGGGAGCAGTACTTC

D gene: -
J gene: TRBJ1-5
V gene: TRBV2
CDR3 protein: CASSRDGNSNQPQHF
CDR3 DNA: TGTGCCAGCAGTCGAGACGGGAATAGCAATCAGCCCCAGCATTTT

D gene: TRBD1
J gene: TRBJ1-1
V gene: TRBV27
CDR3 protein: CASSALGTGGYTEAFF
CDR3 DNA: TGTGCCAGCAGTGCCCTTGGGACAGGGGGATACACTGAAGCTTTCTTT